Following are 11 T cell receptor beta chains from one sample sequenced in a study of blood T cells in healthy people across ages. A second about 7 to 11 cycle PCR used barcoded and J-beta primers. TCRdb independently ran MiXCR on the 5' RACE reads; one entry per CDR3 protein. This sample carries fewer than 1,000,000 distinct CDR3 sequences, under 45% of them seen once, and the ten largest clones take roughly 19%. The material sequenced was blood. The receptor source for this set is a man in his sixties in good health.

The chain uses TRBV24-1 and TRBJ2-3; D gene ambiguous. The CDR3 sequence is 17 residues long. Trimming removed 3 bases from V and 0 bases from J, with 15 bases in between. Germline CDR1 and CDR2: KGHDR and SFDVKD. CDR3 residues: CATSDGFGHSSTDTQYF. In nucleotides, the CDR3 is TGTGCCACCAGTGATGGTTTCGGGCATTCCAGCACAGATACGCAGTATTTT.

This clonotype occurred a few times. The chain has TRBV9 and TRBJ2-5; 7 bases are a match to TRBD1. V shed 3 bases, J shed 7 bases, and the junction held 9 bases outside the gene matches. Germline V CDR1 and CDR2: SGDLS, YYNGEE. The CDR3 runs 14 residues. CDR3 in DNA: TGTGCCAGCAGCGGCAGACAGGGTCCGGGGACCCAGTACTTC. Its protein product is CASSGRQGPGTQYF.

This clonotype was seen more than once but under ten times. This rearrangement joins TRBV18 to TRBJ2-2, with a weak D call TRBD1 (6 bases). Germline assignment: CDR1 KGHSH and CDR2 LQKENI. V was trimmed by 3 bases and J by 1 base, leaving 6 bases between them. This CDR3 region has 14 residues. DNA of the CDR3: TGTGCCAGCTCACCGGACAGGAACACCGGGGAGCTGTTTTTT. Translating it yields CASSPDRNTGELFF.

The rearrangement uses TRBV20-1 and TRBJ2-7, with a weak D call TRBD2 (5 bases). The V and J ends lost 1 base and 0 bases respectively, with 7 bases between them. Germline lookup yields CDR1 DFQATT and CDR2 SNEGSKA (reference sequence). This CDR3 is built from 13 residues. For the CDR3, the DNA is TGCAGTGCTAGAGGTAGCGCCTCCTACGAGCAGTACTTC. Residues: CSARGSASYEQYF.

This clonotype was recorded a few times. The chain combines TRBV19 with TRBJ2-5; 10 bases are shared with TRBD1. CDR1 is LNHDA, CDR2 SQIVND, per germline (reference sequence). V shed 7 bases and J 3 bases; nucleotides not matched to a gene: 8. CDR3 length: 15 amino acids. The CDR3, as DNA: TGTGCCAGTAACCGCCCCGGGACAGGGGAAGAGACCCAGTACTTC. Protein: CASNRPGTGEETQYF.

V is TRBV6-1 and J is TRBJ1-5, with D possibly TRBD1 on 6 matching bases. V dropped 3 bases and J dropped 3 bases, with 12 bases sitting between them. The CDR3 runs to 15 residues. The germline V gene has CDR1 MNHNS and CDR2 SASEGT. This chain's CDR3 is CASSELYRANQPQHF. Here the CDR3 DNA reads TGTGCCAGCAGTGAGTTATACAGGGCCAATCAGCCCCAGCATTTT.

This chain joins TRBV5-4 and TRBJ2-3; D gene unclear. Germline CDR1 and CDR2: SGHNT and YYREEE (reference sequence). This CDR3 spans 15 amino acids. V gave up 3 bases and J gave up 0 bases, with 11 bases separating them. The CDR3 DNA reads as TGTGCCAGCAGCTCTCCCCAGGCTAGCACAGATACGCAGTATTTT. Translation: CASSSPQASTDTQYF.

This clonotype turned up a few times. The chain uses TRBV4-3 and TRBJ1-2; D is undetermined. This CDR3 is 16 amino acids long. V was shortened by 0 bases and J by 5 bases, with 16 bases between the two germline ends. Germline values: CDR1 LGHNA, CDR2 YSLEER. In DNA form, the CDR3 reads TGCGCCAGCAGCCAAGACGGAAAACACGGGGAATATGGCTACACCTTC. Its translation is CASSQDGKHGEYGYTF.

This clonotype was seen a few times. V gene TRBV7-2 combines with J gene TRBJ1-6; a possible D gene is TRBD1 (5 bases). CDR1 SGHTA and CDR2 FQGNSA come from the germline V gene. The CDR3 contains 15 residues. Trimming removed 3 bases from V and 10 bases from J, with 16 bases in between. CDR3 nucleotide sequence: TGTGCCAGCAGCTTCTTCCTCAGGGTTGGGTCACCCCTCCACTTT. Protein product: CASSFFLRVGSPLHF.

In this sample, this clonotype turned up many times. The rearrangement joins TRBV10-3 to TRBJ2-1; D gene ambiguous. This CDR3 comprises 12 residues. CDR1 ENHRY and CDR2 SYGVKD come from the germline V gene. Trimming removed 7 bases at V and 6 bases at J, with 10 bases between. The CDR3, as DNA: TGTGCCATCACCCAGACGGGCAATGAGCAGTTCTTC. It is translated as CAITQTGNEQFF.

The chain is built from TRBV3-1 and TRBJ2-3, with 11 nucleotides matching TRBD2. Trimming removed 1 base from V and 4 bases from J; junction bases left unmatched: 4. Germline loops: CDR1 LGHDT, CDR2 YNNKEL (reference sequence). The CDR3 is 16 amino acids. Here the CDR3 DNA reads TGTGCCAGCAGCCAAGTTCCTAGCGGGGGGTCAGATACGCAGTATTTT. Translation: CASSQVPSGGSDTQYF.